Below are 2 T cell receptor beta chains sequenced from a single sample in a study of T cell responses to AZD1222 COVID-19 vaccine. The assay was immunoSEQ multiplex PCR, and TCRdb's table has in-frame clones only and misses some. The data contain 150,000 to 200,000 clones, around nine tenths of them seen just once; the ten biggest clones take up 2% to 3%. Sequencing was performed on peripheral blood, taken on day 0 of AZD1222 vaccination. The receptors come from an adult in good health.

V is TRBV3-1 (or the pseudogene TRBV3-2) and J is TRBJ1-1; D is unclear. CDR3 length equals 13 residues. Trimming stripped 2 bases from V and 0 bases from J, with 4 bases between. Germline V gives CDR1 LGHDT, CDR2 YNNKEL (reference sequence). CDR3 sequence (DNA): TGTGCCAGCAGCCAAACGGTGAACACTGAAGCTTTCTTT. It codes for CASSQTVNTEAFF.

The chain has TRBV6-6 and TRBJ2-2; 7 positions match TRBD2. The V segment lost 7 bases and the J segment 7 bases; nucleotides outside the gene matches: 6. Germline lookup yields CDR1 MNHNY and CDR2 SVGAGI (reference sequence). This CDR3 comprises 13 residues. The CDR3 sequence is CASTTSVYGELFF. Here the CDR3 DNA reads TGTGCCAGCACAACTAGCGTATACGGGGAGCTGTTTTTT.